The rows below give T cell receptor beta chains drawn from one sample of a study of blood T cell repertoires in COVID-19. Measured with immunoSEQ multiplex PCR; TCRdb has only the in-frame clones, and not every one. The data show 240,000 or so clones, 80% to 90% seen once. Sequencing was performed on peripheral blood. All receptors derive from a man aged 55 to 69 with acute or convalescent COVID-19. Each CDR3 is given without its conserved first and last residue.

CDR3 protein,V gene,J gene
ASQWTGELF,TRBV19,TRBJ2-2
ASNSRTGAADTQY,TRBV6-5,TRBJ2-3
SASVGGSDEQF,TRBV20-1,TRBJ2-1
ASSIKHNSPLH,TRBV6-2/TRBV6-3,TRBJ1-6
ASSLRGGEQY,TRBV11-2,TRBJ2-7
ASSLDRLYEQY,TRBV5-4,TRBJ2-7
SVDERGDTGELF,TRBV29-1,TRBJ2-2
AIKQGTDNEKLF,TRBV10-3,TRBJ1-4
ASSQTSANTGELF,TRBV7-2,TRBJ2-2
ASSLGSSGDPSTDTQY,TRBV7-2,TRBJ2-3